One sample yielded the 17 T cell receptor beta chains listed below, sequenced in a study of control samples from healthy donors and cancer patients. The data were produced by immunoSEQ multiplex PCR, yet TCRdb's version contains in-frame clones alone and is incomplete. Of approximately 94,000 clones in the sample, roughly 92% are singletons; the top ten hold roughly 0.9%. Sequencing used blood. The source of these receptors is a woman aged 30 to 39 in good health.

The V and J genes are TRBV27 and TRBJ1-5; the match to TRBD1 covers 8 bases. Trimming removed 6 bases from V and 9 bases from J; junction bases left unmatched: 10. Germline V gives CDR1 MNHEY, CDR2 SMNVEV (reference sequence). This CDR3 has 14 residues. CDR3 residues: CASSQDRDPRPQHF. CDR3 bases: TGTGCCAGCAGCCAGGACAGGGACCCTCGGCCCCAGCATTTT.

The gene calls are TRBV10-3 and TRBJ1-5; possible D gene TRBD1, 5 bases. There are 14 residues in the CDR3. The germline CDR1 and CDR2 sequences are ENHRY and SYGVKD. The V end lost 3 bases, the J end lost 2 bases, and 8 bases lay between the germline ends. The CDR3 DNA sequence: TGTGCCATCAGTGATATGGGGGGCAATCAGCCCCAGCATTTT. This gives the protein CAISDMGGNQPQHF.

As concerns this clone: This sample also contains other DNA sequences that code for the same CDR3. This chain joins TRBV7-3 and TRBJ1-1; 8 bases map to TRBD1. The CDR3 length is 14 residues. V lost 5 bases, J lost 3 bases, and 5 bases stayed unmatched. The germline V gene has CDR1 SGHTA and CDR2 FQGTGA. The chain's CDR3 is CASSLQGGDTEAFF. The CDR3 bases are TGTGCCAGCAGCCTACAGGGGGGTGACACTGAAGCTTTCTTT.

This clone was detected once. The chain uses TRBV5-4 and TRBJ1-1; D call uncertain. V was clipped by 2 bases and J by 5 bases, with 10 bases between them. The CDR3 has 13 amino acids. CDR1 SGHNT and CDR2 YYREEE come from the germline V gene (reference sequence). Here the CDR3 reads CASSFRHATEAFF. DNA of the CDR3: TGTGCCAGCAGCTTCCGTCATGCGACTGAAGCTTTCTTT.

This sequence joins TRBV10-3 and TRBJ1-2; D unresolved. This CDR3 spans 14 amino acids. Trimming pared 6 bases from V and 1 base from J, leaving 12 bases between. Germline values: CDR1 ENHRY, CDR2 SYGVKD. CDR3 sequence: CAISELDGNYGYTF. For the CDR3, the DNA is TGTGCCATCAGCGAACTGGACGGTAACTATGGCTACACCTTC.

The V gene is TRBV7-8, the J gene TRBJ2-1; TRBD2 agrees at 7 bases. The CDR3 loop spans 17 amino acids. V was pared by 0 bases and J by 5 bases, with 10 bases of the junction left unmatched. Germline assignment: CDR1 SGHVS and CDR2 FQNEAQ. The CDR3 sequence is CASSLAGGTGLNNEQFF. The CDR3 DNA follows: TGTGCCAGCAGCTTAGCGGGAGGTACGGGACTAAACAATGAGCAGTTCTTC. Full variable domain (remainder filled in from reference TRBV7-8 and TRBJ2-1): GAGVSQSPRYKVAKRGQDVALRCDPISGHVSLFWYQQALGQGPEFLTYFQNEAQLDKSGLPSDRFFAERPEGSVSTLKIQRTQQEDSAVYLCASSLAGGTGLNNEQFFGPGTRLTVL.

This clone was counted once. This chain links TRBV12-1 with TRBJ1-4. TRBV12-1 is a recognized pseudogene. CDR3 length: 16 residues. As DNA, the CDR3 is TGTGCCAGCGGCGCCTCATTCGGCAAGGAAGGGCAAAAACTGTTTTTT. Protein product: CASGASFGKEGQKLFF.

The V gene is TRBV3-1 (or the pseudogene TRBV3-2), the J gene TRBJ2-1; 9 bases line up with TRBD2. The CDR3 consists of 15 residues. CDR1 and CDR2 (germline): LGHDT, YNNKEL (reference sequence). J lost 7 bases, V lost 1 base, and 5 bases had no gene match. The CDR3 reads CASSQASGGLNEQFF. CDR3 DNA: TGTGCCAGCAGCCAAGCCAGCGGGGGGCTAAATGAGCAGTTCTTC.

This chain joins TRBV10-3 and TRBJ1-2; possibly TRBD1 for D (6 bases). The germline CDR1 and CDR2 sequences are ENHRY and SYGVKD. Deletions cut 10 bases from V and 3 bases from J, with 27 bases between. The CDR3 spans 17 residues. CDR3 region: CASKATGGKEGDYGYTF. Written as DNA, the CDR3 is TGTGCCAGCAAGGCAACCGGGGGCAAAGAGGGGGACTATGGCTACACCTTC.

This rearrangement joins TRBV10-2 to TRBJ2-2; 7 positions match TRBD2. J gave up 4 bases and V 6 bases, and 8 bases lay outside the gene matches. There are 15 residues in the CDR3. CDR1 is WSHSY and CDR2 is SAAADI in the germline V gene. As DNA, the CDR3 is TGCGCCAGCAGCGGAAGCGGGAAGGGCACCGGGGAGCTGTTTTTT. Amino acid sequence: CASSGSGKGTGELFF.

The chain has TRBV5-1 and TRBJ1-3; no clear D gene. The CDR3 runs 19 residues. V gave up 2 bases and J gave up 2 bases, with 23 bases separating them. Germline CDR1 and CDR2: SGHRS and YFSETQ. CDR3 nucleotide sequence: TGCGCCAGCAGCTTCAGAGGAACGGGCACGATGTTGACTGGAAACACCATATATTTT. Its protein product is CASSFRGTGTMLTGNTIYF.

This sequence joins TRBV29-1 and TRBJ2-3; D may be TRBD1 (6 bases). The ends were cut back, 6 bases at V and 4 bases at J, with 14 bases in the middle. Germline V gene sequence: CDR1 SQVTM, CDR2 ANQGSEA. The CDR3 has 13 amino acids. In DNA form, the CDR3 reads TGCAGCGTCCCCGGACAGTACCCAGATACGCAGTATTTT. Translated: CSVPGQYPDTQYF.

This rearrangement joins TRBV28 to TRBJ1-2; 8 bases map to TRBD1. V was clipped by 3 bases and J by 4 bases; unmatched bases: 7. This CDR3 has 15 residues. Germline CDR1 MDHEN, CDR2 SYDVKM. The CDR3 is CASSLGRQGTYGYTF. Here the CDR3 DNA reads TGTGCCAGCAGTTTGGGGCGACAGGGGACCTATGGCTACACCTTC.

CDR3 nucleotide sequence: TGTGCCAGTTTTGGATGGGGGCAGAACACTGAAGCTTTCTTT. It is translated as CASFGWGQNTEAFF. The J gene is TRBJ1-1, the V gene TRBV7-9; weak D call: TRBD1 (6 bases). V lost 9 bases, J lost 1 base, and 15 bases lay in between. The CDR3 runs to 14 residues. Per the germline V gene, CDR1 is SEHNR and CDR2 is FQNEAQ (reference sequence).

The V gene is TRBV6-2 or TRBV6-3, the J gene TRBJ2-7, with 7 bases that match TRBD1. CDR1 is MNHEY and CDR2 is SVGEGT in the germline V gene. J gave up 2 bases and V 2 bases, and 3 bases lay outside the gene matches. The CDR3 has 14 amino acids. This chain's CDR3 is CASSYVQGAYEQYF. The CDR3 coding sequence is TGTGCCAGCAGTTACGTCCAGGGGGCCTACGAGCAGTACTTC.

This chain connects TRBV4-2 to TRBJ2-3, with D uncertain. Germline V gene sequence: CDR1 LGHNA, CDR2 YNFKEQ. There are 14 residues in the CDR3. V lost 1 base, J lost 4 bases, and 9 bases lay in between. CDR3 residues: CASSQGRASDTQYF. The CDR3 bases are TGTGCCAGCAGCCAAGGAAGGGCCTCAGATACGCAGTATTTT.

This clone was seen a few times. The chain links TRBV19 to TRBJ2-2; 9 nucleotides align to TRBD1. The CDR3 sequence is 17 residues long. Looked up from germline, CDR1 is LNHDA and CDR2 is SQIVND (reference sequence). Trimming cost V 5 bases and J 6 bases; bases outside gene matches: 13. CDR3 amino acids: CASSSQPGQGRSGELFF. Here the CDR3 DNA reads TGTGCCAGTAGTTCACAGCCGGGACAGGGTAGGTCCGGGGAGCTGTTTTTT.